This T cell receptor (beta chain) was found in a study of blood T cell repertoires in COVID-19. The CDR3 runs 16 residues. Germline lookup yields CDR1 SGHVS and CDR2 FQNEAQ. Trimming removed 4 bases at V and 0 bases at J, with 13 bases between. Profiled with immunoSEQ multiplex PCR; TCRdb holds only in-frame clones, not every one. Of under 95,000 clones listed, around 87% are singletons. This clone was observed a handful of times. The source is a man aged 40-49 years with acute or convalescent COVID-19. The chain links TRBV7-8 to TRBJ2-1; tentative D call: TRBD2 (6 bases). The specimen was peripheral blood. The CDR3 spells CASSSGGRTSYNEQFF. CDR3 DNA sequence: TGTGCCAGCAGCTCTGGGGGGAGAACCTCCTACAATGAGCAGTTCTTC.